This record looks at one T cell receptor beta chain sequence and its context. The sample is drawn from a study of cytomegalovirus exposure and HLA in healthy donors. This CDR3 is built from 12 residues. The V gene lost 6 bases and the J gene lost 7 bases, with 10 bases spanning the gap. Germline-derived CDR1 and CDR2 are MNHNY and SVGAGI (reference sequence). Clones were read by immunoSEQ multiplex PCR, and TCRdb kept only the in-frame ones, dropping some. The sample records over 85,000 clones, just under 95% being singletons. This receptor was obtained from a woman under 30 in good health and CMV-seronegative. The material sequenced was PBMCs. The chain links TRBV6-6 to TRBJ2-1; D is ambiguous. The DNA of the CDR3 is TGTGCCAGCAGGATACCACAGAATGAGCAGTTCTTC. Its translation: CASRIPQNEQFF.